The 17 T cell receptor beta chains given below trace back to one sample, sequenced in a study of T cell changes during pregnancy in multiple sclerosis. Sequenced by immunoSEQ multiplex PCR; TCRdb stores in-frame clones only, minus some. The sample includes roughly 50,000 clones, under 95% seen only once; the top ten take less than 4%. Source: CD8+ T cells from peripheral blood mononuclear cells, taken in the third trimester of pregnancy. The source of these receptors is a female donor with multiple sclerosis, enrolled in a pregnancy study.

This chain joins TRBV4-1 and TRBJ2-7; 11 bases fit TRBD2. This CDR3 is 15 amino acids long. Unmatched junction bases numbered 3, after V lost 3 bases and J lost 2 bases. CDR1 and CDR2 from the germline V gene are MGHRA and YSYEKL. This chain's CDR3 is CASSQELAGAYEQYF. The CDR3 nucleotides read TGCGCCAGCAGCCAGGAACTAGCGGGGGCCTACGAGCAGTACTTC.

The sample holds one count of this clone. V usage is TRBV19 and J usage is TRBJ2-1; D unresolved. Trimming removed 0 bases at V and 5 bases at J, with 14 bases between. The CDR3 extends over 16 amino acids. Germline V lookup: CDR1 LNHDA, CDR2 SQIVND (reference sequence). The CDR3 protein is CASSIDMGYLHNEQFF. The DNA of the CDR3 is TGTGCCAGTAGTATAGATATGGGCTATTTGCACAATGAGCAGTTCTTC.

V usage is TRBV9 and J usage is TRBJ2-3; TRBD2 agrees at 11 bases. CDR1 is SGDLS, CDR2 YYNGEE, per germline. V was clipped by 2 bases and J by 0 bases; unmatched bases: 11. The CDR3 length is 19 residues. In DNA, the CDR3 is TGTGCCAGCAGCGTCATCCCGGGACTAGCGGAGTCTAGCACAGATACGCAGTATTTT. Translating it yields CASSVIPGLAESSTDTQYF.

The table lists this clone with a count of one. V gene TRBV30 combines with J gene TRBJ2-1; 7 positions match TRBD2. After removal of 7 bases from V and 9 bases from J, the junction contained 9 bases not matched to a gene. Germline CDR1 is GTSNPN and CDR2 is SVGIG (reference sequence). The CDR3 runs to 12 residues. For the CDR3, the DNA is TGTGCCTCGTGGCGCGGGAGCGGTGAGCAGTTCTTC. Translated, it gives CASWRGSGEQFF.

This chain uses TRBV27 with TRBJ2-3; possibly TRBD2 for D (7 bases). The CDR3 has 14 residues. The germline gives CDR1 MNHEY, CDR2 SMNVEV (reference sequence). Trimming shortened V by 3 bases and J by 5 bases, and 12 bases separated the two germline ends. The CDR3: CASSFLGGVDTQYF. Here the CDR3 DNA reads TGTGCCAGCAGTTTTTTAGGGGGGGTAGATACGCAGTATTTT.

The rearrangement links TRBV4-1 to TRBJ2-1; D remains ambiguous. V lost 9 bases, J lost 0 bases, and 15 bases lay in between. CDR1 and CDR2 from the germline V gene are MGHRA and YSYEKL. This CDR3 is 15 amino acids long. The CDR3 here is CASSHGRSSYNEQFF. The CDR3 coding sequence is TGCGCCAGTTCCCACGGTCGAAGCTCCTACAATGAGCAGTTCTTC.

CDR3 nucleotide sequence: TGCGCCAGCAGCCAAAGGGAGGGACCACCGGCCTCCCAGTACTTC. Its protein product is CASSQREGPPASQYF. The chain combines TRBV4-1 with TRBJ2-5, with TRBD2 identical over 7 bases. Unmatched junction bases numbered 12, after V lost 2 bases and J lost 9 bases. Germline V gene sequence: CDR1 MGHRA, CDR2 YSYEKL. CDR3 length: 15 amino acids.

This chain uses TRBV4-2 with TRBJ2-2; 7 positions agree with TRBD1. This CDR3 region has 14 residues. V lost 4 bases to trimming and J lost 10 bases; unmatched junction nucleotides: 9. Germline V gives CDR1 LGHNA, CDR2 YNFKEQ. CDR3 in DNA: TGTGCCAGCAGCCCGCTCCTCGGGACAGCGGAGCTGTTTTTT. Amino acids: CASSPLLGTAELFF.

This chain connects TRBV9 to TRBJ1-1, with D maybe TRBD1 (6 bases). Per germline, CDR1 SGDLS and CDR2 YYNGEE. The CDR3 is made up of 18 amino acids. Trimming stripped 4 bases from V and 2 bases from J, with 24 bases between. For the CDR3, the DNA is TGTGCCAGCAGCCCCCACAGTAAGACAGGACACCAAAACACTGAAGCTTTCTTT. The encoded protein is CASSPHSKTGHQNTEAFF.

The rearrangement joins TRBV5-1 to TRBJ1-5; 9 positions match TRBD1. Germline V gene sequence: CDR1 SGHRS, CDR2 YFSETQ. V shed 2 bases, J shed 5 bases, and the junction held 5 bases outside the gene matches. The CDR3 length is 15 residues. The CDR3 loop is CASSFGQGRDQPQHF. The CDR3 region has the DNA TGCGCCAGCAGCTTTGGACAGGGGCGGGATCAGCCCCAGCATTTT.

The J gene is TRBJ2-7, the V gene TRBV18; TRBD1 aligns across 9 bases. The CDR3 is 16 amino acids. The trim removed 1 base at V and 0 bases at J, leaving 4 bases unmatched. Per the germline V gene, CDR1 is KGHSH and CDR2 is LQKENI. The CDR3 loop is CASSPLDRGSSYEQYF. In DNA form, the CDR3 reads TGTGCCAGCTCACCACTCGACAGGGGGTCCTCCTACGAGCAGTACTTC.

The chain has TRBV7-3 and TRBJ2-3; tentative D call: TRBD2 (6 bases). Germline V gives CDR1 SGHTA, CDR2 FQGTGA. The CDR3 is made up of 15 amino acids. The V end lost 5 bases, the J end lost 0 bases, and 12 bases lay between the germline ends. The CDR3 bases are TGTGCCAGCAGCCCGGCGGGGTCGAGCACAGATACGCAGTATTTT. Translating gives CASSPAGSSTDTQYF.

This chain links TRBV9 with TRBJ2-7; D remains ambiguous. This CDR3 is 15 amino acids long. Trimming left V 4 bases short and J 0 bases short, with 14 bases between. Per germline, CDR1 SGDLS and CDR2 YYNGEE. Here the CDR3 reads CASSSNYSPSYEQYF. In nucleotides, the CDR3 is TGTGCCAGCAGCTCAAATTACAGTCCCTCCTACGAGCAGTACTTC.

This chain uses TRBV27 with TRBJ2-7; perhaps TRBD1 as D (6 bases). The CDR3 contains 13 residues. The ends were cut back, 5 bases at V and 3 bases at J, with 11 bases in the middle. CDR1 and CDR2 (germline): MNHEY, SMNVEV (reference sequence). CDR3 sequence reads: CASSKLQGYEQYF. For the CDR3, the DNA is TGTGCCAGCAGTAAACTACAGGGCTACGAGCAGTACTTC.

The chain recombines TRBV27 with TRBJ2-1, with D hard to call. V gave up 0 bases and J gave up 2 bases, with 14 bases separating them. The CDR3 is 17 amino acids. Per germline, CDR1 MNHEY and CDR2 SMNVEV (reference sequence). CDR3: CASSLSTSARTYNEQFF. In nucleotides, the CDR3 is TGTGCCAGCAGTTTATCAACGAGCGCCCGCACCTACAATGAGCAGTTCTTC.

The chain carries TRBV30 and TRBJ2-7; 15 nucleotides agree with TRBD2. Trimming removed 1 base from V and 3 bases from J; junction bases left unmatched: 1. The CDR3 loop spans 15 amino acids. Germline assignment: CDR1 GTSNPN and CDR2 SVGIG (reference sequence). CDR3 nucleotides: TGTGCCTGGAGTGGGGGACTAGCGGGAGGCTACGAGCAGTACTTC. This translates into CAWSGGLAGGYEQYF. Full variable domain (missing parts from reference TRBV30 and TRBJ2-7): SQTIHQWPATLVQPVGSPLSLECTVEGTSNPNLYWYRQAAGRGLQLLFYSVGIGQISSEVPQNLSASRPQDRQFILSSKKLLLSDSGFYLCAWSGGLAGGYEQYFGPGTRLTVT.

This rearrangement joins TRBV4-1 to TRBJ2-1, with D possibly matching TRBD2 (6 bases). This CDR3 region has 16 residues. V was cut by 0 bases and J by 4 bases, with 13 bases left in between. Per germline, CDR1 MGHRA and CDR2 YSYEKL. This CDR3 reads CASSQDRRESYNEQFF. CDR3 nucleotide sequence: TGCGCCAGCAGCCAAGACCGTCGGGAGAGTTACAATGAGCAGTTCTTC.